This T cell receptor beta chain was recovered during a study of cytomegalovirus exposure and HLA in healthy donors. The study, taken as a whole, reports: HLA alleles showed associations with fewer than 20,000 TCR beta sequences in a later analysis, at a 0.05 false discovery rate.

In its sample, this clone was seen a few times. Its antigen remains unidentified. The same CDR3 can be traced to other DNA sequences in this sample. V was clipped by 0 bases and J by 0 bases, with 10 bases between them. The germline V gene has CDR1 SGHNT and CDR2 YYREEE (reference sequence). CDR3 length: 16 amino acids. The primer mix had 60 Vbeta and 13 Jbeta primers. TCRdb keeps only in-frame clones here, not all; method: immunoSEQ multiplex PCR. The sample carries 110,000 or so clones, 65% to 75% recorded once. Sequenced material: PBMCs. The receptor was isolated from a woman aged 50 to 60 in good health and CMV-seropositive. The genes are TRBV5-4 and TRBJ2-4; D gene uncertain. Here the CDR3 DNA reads TGTGCCAGCAGCTTGGGAGGTGACCTAGCCAAAAACATTCAGTACTTC. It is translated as CASSLGGDLAKNIQYF.